The 8 T cell receptor beta chains in this list originate from one sample, sequenced in a study of T-cell reconstitution after alpha-beta-depleted transplantation in children. Unique molecular identifiers were built into the TCRbeta library. From the PCR reads, TCRdb called clonotypes with MiXCR, one entry per CDR3 protein. The repertoire has about 200,000 distinct CDR3 sequences, about 8.2% of them found once; the top ten carry 35%. Sequencing was performed on PBMCs, mostly from graft donor cells, taken 360 days after TCRalphabeta/CD19-depleted stem cell transplant. The receptors here all came from a male patient aged 2-10 years who had a stem cell transplant for acute myeloid leukemia, so the T cells may come from the graft donor.

The chain links TRBV12-3 or TRBV12-4 to TRBJ2-1, with 11 nucleotides matching TRBD2. The CDR3 runs to 16 residues. V lost 6 bases, J lost 6 bases, and 10 bases stayed unmatched. In DNA, the CDR3 is TGTGCCAGCAGGTCCATCTTAGCGGGGGGGCGCAATGAGCAGTTCTTC. Its protein is CASRSILAGGRNEQFF.

The table lists this clonotype with a few counts. V usage is TRBV6-2 or TRBV6-3 and J usage is TRBJ2-1; D is unclear. The germline V gene has CDR1 MNHEY and CDR2 SVGEGT. V was trimmed by 5 bases and J by 5 bases, leaving 10 bases between them. CDR3 size: 13 residues. The CDR3 DNA follows: TGTGCCAGCAGTCAAACACAACACAATGAGCAGTTCTTC. Its protein product is CASSQTQHNEQFF.

The chain has TRBV4-1 and TRBJ1-2; no definite D call. The CDR3 sequence is 12 residues long. V lost 1 base to trimming and J lost 8 bases, with 8 bases between them. Germline V gene data show CDR1 as MGHRA and CDR2 as YSYEKL. CDR3 nucleotides: TGCGCCAGCAGCCAAGTTGTGGGGGGCTACACCTTC. It codes for CASSQVVGGYTF.

This clonotype was seen repeatedly, ten times or more. The chain carries TRBV12-3 or TRBV12-4 and TRBJ2-3; D is tentatively TRBD1 or TRBD2 (5 bases each). V lost 5 bases and J 2 bases, leaving 20 bases between the germline ends. There are 17 residues in the CDR3. The CDR3 DNA sequence: TGTGCCAGCAGTACCCGGGACCCAACTTCCCCCACAGATACGCAGTATTTT. The encoded protein is CASSTRDPTSPTDTQYF.

This clonotype was seen ten or more times. The rearrangement uses TRBV15 and TRBJ2-3, with a tentative D call TRBD2 (5 bases). This CDR3 contains 13 residues. Trimming removed 1 base at V and 4 bases at J, with 6 bases between. Germline V lookup: CDR1 LNHNV, CDR2 YYDKDF (reference sequence). The CDR3 DNA reads TGTGCCACCAGCAGAGGCGGGTCAGATACGCAGTATTTT. Its translation: CATSRGGSDTQYF.

This clonotype was picked up many times. The J gene is TRBJ2-7, the V gene TRBV4-3, with TRBD2 as a possible D gene (6 bases). CDR1 is LGHNA and CDR2 is YSLEER in the germline V gene. V dropped 0 bases and J dropped 5 bases, with 20 bases sitting between them. The CDR3 has 17 amino acids. CDR3 region: CASSQDWGRASGDEQYF. CDR3 nucleotide sequence: TGCGCCAGCAGCCAAGATTGGGGCAGGGCCTCGGGGGACGAGCAGTACTTC.

At least ten counts were recorded for this clonotype. The chain carries TRBV29-1 and TRBJ2-5, with 8 positions matching TRBD1. V was pared by 6 bases and J by 6 bases, with 6 bases of the junction left unmatched. This CDR3 spans 12 amino acids. The V gene's germline CDR1 is SQVTM and CDR2 ANQGSEA. The CDR3 here is CSVPGGGKTQYF. The CDR3 region has the DNA TGCAGCGTGCCAGGGGGCGGGAAGACCCAGTACTTC.

Many counts were recorded for this clonotype. In nucleotides, the CDR3 is TGCGCCAGCAGCTTGGATGGTTGGAGGCTCACTGAAGCTTTCTTT. Encoded protein: CASSLDGWRLTEAFF. The chain recombines TRBV5-1 with TRBJ1-1; D is undetermined. Germline V gene lookup returns CDR1 SGHRS and CDR2 YFSETQ. The V end lost 0 bases, the J end lost 4 bases, and 13 bases lay between the germline ends. The CDR3 has 15 amino acids.